These T cell receptor beta chains were read from a single sample in a study of cytomegalovirus exposure and HLA in healthy donors. Assay: immunoSEQ multiplex PCR; the TCRdb copy retains only in-frame clones and omits some. This sample has 190,000 or so clones, with about 80% found just once. Input material: PBMCs. These receptors all come from a woman younger than 35 in good health and CMV-seropositive. Each CDR3 is given with its conserved first and last residue. Each record gives: CDR3 protein, CDR3 DNA, D gene, clone size, V gene, J gene. The D gene is left open where the match is weak. Expanded clones are given a class, and other clones once, few, many or no size at all.

cdr3_aa: CASSLLAGGYNEQFF; cdr3_nt: TGTGCCAGCAGCTTACTCGCGGGGGGGTACAATGAGCAGTTCTTC; d_call: TRBD2; clone_size: .; v_call: TRBV7-9; j_call: TRBJ2-1
cdr3_aa: CASSEGTYNEQFF; cdr3_nt: TGTGCCAGCAGCGAGGGGACCTACAATGAGCAGTTCTTC; d_call: .; clone_size: .; v_call: TRBV9; j_call: TRBJ2-1
cdr3_aa: CASSLDRQGHGYTF; cdr3_nt: TGTGCCAGCAGCTTAGATAGACAGGGCCATGGCTACACCTTC; d_call: TRBD1; clone_size: .; v_call: TRBV7-8; j_call: TRBJ1-2
cdr3_aa: CASTLGDTGELFF; cdr3_nt: TGTGCCAGCACACTAGGTGACACCGGGGAGCTGTTTTTT; d_call: .; clone_size: .; v_call: TRBV6-5; j_call: TRBJ2-2
cdr3_aa: CASSLQGGALGEQFF; cdr3_nt: TGTGCCAGCAGCCTCCAGGGCGGGGCTTTAGGTGAGCAGTTCTTC; d_call: .; clone_size: .; v_call: TRBV9; j_call: TRBJ2-1
cdr3_aa: CASSQSGLAYTF; cdr3_nt: TGTGCCAGCAGTCAATCGGGCCTAGCCTACACCTTC; d_call: .; clone_size: .; v_call: TRBV27; j_call: TRBJ1-2
cdr3_aa: CASSPWTGIRDSYEQYF; cdr3_nt: TGTGCCAGCAGCCCCTGGACAGGAATCCGTGACTCCTACGAGCAGTACTTC; d_call: TRBD1; clone_size: .; v_call: TRBV5-8; j_call: TRBJ2-7
cdr3_aa: CASSSAGRTDTQYF; cdr3_nt: TGTGCCAGCAGTTCAGCAGGGCGCACAGATACGCAGTATTTT; d_call: .; clone_size: .; v_call: TRBV6-6; j_call: TRBJ2-3
cdr3_aa: CASSMSGQVFDTQYF; cdr3_nt: TGTGCCAGTAGTATGTCGGGACAGGTTTTTGATACGCAGTATTTT; d_call: TRBD1; clone_size: .; v_call: TRBV19; j_call: TRBJ2-3
cdr3_aa: CASSLGAVDTQYF; cdr3_nt: TGTGCCAGCAGCTTGGGGGCAGTTGATACGCAGTATTTT; d_call: .; clone_size: .; v_call: TRBV5-8; j_call: TRBJ2-3
cdr3_aa: CASVKAGSYNEQFF; cdr3_nt: TGTGCCAGCGTTAAAGCGGGGTCCTACAATGAGCAGTTCTTC; d_call: TRBD2; clone_size: once; v_call: TRBV7-9; j_call: TRBJ2-1
cdr3_aa: CASSPRSGGTDTQYF; cdr3_nt: TGTGCCAGCAGCCCTCGTAGCGGGGGGACAGATACGCAGTATTTT; d_call: TRBD2; clone_size: once; v_call: TRBV2; j_call: TRBJ2-3
cdr3_aa: CASSSLFAGNTIYF; cdr3_nt: TGTGCCAGCAGCTCCCTCTTCGCTGGAAACACCATATATTTT; d_call: .; clone_size: .; v_call: TRBV7-9; j_call: TRBJ1-3
cdr3_aa: CASSELTDRVNYGYTF; cdr3_nt: TGTGCCAGCAGTGAACTTACCGACAGGGTTAACTATGGCTACACCTTC; d_call: TRBD1; clone_size: .; v_call: TRBV2; j_call: TRBJ1-2
cdr3_aa: CASSGNRGATDTQYF; cdr3_nt: TGTGCCAGCAGCGGTAACAGGGGGGCGACAGATACGCAGTATTTT; d_call: TRBD1; clone_size: .; v_call: TRBV9; j_call: TRBJ2-3
cdr3_aa: CASSPGVGDEQYF; cdr3_nt: TGTGCCAGCAGCCCAGGGGTGGGGGACGAGCAGTACTTC; d_call: .; clone_size: many; v_call: TRBV7-3; j_call: TRBJ2-7
cdr3_aa: CASSLVRNTGELFF; cdr3_nt: TGTGCCAGCAGTTTAGTCAGAAACACCGGGGAGCTGTTTTTT; d_call: .; clone_size: few; v_call: TRBV27; j_call: TRBJ2-2
cdr3_aa: CASSLKAGEGTQYF; cdr3_nt: TGTGCCAGCAGCTTAAAGGCCGGGGAGGGGACCCAGTACTTC; d_call: TRBD2; clone_size: .; v_call: TRBV7-3; j_call: TRBJ2-5
cdr3_aa: CASQAWSSGANVLTF; cdr3_nt: TGCGCCAGCCAAGCTTGGAGCTCTGGGGCCAACGTCCTGACTTTC; d_call: .; clone_size: .; v_call: TRBV5-1; j_call: TRBJ2-6
cdr3_aa: CASSLEFTHGELFF; cdr3_nt: TGTGCCAGCAGCTTAGAGTTCACTCACGGGGAGCTGTTTTTT; d_call: .; clone_size: .; v_call: TRBV7-2; j_call: TRBJ2-2
cdr3_aa: CASSYPGYYGYTF; cdr3_nt: TGTGCCAGCAGTTACCCAGGGTACTATGGCTACACCTTC; d_call: .; clone_size: .; v_call: TRBV6-5; j_call: TRBJ1-2
cdr3_aa: CASSIRGGQQFF; cdr3_nt: TGTGCCAGCAGCATCCGCGGCGGCCAGCAGTTCTTC; d_call: .; clone_size: .; v_call: TRBV5-8; j_call: TRBJ2-1